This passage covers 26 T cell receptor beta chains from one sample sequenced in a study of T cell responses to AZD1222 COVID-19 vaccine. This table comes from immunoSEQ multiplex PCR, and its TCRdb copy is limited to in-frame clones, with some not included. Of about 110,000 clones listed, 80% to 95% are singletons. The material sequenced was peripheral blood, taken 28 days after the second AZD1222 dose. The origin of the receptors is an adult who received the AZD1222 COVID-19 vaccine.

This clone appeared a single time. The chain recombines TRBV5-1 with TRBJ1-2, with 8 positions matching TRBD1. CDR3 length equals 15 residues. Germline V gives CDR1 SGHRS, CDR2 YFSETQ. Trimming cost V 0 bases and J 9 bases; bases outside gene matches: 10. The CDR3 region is CASSLEGQGAGSYTF. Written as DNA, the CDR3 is TGCGCCAGCAGCTTGGAAGGGCAGGGGGCGGGGAGCTACACCTTC.

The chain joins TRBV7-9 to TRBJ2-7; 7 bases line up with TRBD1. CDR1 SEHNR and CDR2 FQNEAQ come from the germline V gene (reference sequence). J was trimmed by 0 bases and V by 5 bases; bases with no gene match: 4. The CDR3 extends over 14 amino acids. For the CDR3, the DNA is TGTGCCAGCAGCCACAGGGACAGCTCCTACGAGCAGTACTTC. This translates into CASSHRDSSYEQYF. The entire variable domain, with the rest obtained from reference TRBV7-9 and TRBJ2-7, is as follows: DTGVSQNPRHKITKRGQNVTFRCDPISEHNRLYWYRQTLGQGPEFLTYFQNEAQLEKSRLLSDRFSAERPKGSFSTLEIQRTEQGDSAMYLCASSHRDSSYEQYFGPGTRLTVT.

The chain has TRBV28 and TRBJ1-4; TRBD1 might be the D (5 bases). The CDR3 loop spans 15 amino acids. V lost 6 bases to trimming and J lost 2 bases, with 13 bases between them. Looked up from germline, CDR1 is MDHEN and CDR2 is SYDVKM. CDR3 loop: CASSRPRQTNEKLFF. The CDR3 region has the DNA TGTGCCAGCAGCCGCCCCCGACAGACTAATGAAAAACTGTTTTTT.

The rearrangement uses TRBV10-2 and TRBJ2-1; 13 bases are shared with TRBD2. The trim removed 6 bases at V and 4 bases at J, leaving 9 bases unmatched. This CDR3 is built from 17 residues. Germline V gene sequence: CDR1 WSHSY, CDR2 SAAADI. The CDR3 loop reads CASSGFRGLAGYNEQFF. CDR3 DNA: TGCGCCAGCAGCGGATTTAGGGGACTAGCGGGGTACAATGAGCAGTTCTTC.

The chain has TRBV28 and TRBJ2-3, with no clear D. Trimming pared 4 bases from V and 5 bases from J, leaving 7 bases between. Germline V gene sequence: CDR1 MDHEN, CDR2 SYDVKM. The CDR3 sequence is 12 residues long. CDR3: CASSSSGDTQYF. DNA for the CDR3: TGTGCCAGCAGTTCCTCCGGAGATACGCAGTATTTT.

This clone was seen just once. The CDR3 sequence: CASSLHRLSGNTIYF. The CDR3 nucleotides are TGTGCCAGCAGTTTACATCGGCTCTCTGGAAACACCATATATTTT. The V and J genes are TRBV28 and TRBJ1-3, with unresolved D. V lost 2 bases to trimming and J lost 0 bases, with 8 bases between them. The CDR3 sequence is 15 residues long. Germline values: CDR1 MDHEN, CDR2 SYDVKM.

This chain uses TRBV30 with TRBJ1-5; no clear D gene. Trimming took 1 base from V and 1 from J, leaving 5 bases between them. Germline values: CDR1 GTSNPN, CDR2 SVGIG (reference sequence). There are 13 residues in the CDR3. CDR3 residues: CAWSGQSNQPQHF. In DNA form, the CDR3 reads TGTGCCTGGAGTGGGCAGAGCAATCAGCCCCAGCATTTT. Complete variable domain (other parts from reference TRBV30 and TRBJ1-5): SQTIHQWPATLVQPVGSPLSLECTVEGTSNPNLYWYRQAAGRGLQLLFYSVGIGQISSEVPQNLSASRPQDRQFILSSKKLLLSDSGFYLCAWSGQSNQPQHFGDGTRLSIL.

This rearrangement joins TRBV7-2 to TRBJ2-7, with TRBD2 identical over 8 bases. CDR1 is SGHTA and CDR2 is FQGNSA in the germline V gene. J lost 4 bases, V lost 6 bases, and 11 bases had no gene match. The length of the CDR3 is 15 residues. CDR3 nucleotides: TGTGCCAGCAGGTATAAGGCGGGGGGCGATTACGAGCAGTACTTC. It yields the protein CASRYKAGGDYEQYF. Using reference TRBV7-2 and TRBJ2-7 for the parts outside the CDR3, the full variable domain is GAGVSQSPSNKVTEKGKDVELRCDPISGHTALYWYRQSLGQGLEFLIYFQGNSAPDKSGLPSDRFSAERTGGSVSTLTIQRTQQEDSAVYLCASRYKAGGDYEQYFGPGTRLTVT.

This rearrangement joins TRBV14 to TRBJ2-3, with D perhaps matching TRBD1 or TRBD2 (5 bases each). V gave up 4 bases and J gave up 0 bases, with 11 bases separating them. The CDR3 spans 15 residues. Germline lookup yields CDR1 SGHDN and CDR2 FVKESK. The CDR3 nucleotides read TGTGCCAGCAGCCTAAGGGGACCCAGCACAGATACGCAGTATTTT. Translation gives CASSLRGPSTDTQYF. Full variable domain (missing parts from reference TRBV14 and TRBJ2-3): EAGVTQFPSHSVIEKGQTVTLRCDPISGHDNLYWYRRVMGKEIKFLLHFVKESKQDESGMPNNRFLAERTGGTYSTLKVQPAELEDSGVYFCASSLRGPSTDTQYFGPGTRLTVL.

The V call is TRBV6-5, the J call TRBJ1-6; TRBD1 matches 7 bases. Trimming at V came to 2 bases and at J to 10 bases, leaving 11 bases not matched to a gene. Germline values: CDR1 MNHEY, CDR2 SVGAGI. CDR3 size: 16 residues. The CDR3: CASSYGDRGGGSPLHF. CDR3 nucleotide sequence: TGTGCCAGCAGTTACGGGGACAGAGGAGGGGGATCACCCCTCCACTTT.

The CDR3 region is CASSRAGGGETQYF. CDR3 nucleotide sequence: TGTGCCAGCAGCCGTGCAGGCGGGGGAGAGACCCAGTACTTC. This rearrangement joins TRBV7-9 to TRBJ2-5, with 7 bases fitting TRBD2. This CDR3 region has 14 residues. In germline, CDR1 is SEHNR, CDR2 FQNEAQ (reference sequence). V was pared by 5 bases and J by 4 bases, with 7 bases of the junction left unmatched.

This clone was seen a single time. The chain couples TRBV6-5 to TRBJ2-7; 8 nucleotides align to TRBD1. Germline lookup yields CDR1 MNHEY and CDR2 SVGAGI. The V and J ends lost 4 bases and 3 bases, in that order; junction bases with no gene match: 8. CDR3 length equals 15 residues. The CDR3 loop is CASSFSTGEVYEQYF. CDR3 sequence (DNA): TGTGCCAGCAGTTTCTCGACAGGGGAAGTCTACGAGCAGTACTTC.

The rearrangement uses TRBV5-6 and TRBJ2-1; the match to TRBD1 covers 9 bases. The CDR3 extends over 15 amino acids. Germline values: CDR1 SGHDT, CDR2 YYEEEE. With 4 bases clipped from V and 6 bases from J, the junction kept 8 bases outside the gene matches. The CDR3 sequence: CASSLPGQGINEQFF. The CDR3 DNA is TGTGCCAGCAGCCTCCCGGGACAGGGAATCAATGAGCAGTTCTTC.

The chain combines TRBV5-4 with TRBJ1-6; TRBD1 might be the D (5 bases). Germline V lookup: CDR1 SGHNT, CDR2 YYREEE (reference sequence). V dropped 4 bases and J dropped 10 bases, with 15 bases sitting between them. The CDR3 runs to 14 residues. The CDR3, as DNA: TGTGCCAGCAGCCTTGATGGGGGAAAGTCACCCCTCCACTTT. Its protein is CASSLDGGKSPLHF.

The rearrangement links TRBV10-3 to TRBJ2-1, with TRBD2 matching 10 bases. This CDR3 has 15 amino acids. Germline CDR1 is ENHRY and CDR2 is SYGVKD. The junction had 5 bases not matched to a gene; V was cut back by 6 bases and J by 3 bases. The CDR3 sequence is CAISLAGGGYNEQFF. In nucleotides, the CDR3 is TGTGCCATCAGCTTAGCGGGAGGCGGCTACAATGAGCAGTTCTTC.

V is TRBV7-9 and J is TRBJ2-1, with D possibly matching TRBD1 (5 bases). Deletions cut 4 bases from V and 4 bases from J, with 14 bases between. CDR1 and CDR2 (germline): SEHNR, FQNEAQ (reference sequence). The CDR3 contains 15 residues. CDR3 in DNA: TGTGCCAGCAGCTCAGGACACTCCTATTACAATGAGCAGTTCTTC. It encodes CASSSGHSYYNEQFF.

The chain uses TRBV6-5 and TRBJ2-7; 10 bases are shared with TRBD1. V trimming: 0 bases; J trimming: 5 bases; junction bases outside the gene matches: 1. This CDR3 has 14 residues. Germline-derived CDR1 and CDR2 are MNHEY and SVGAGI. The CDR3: CASSYSTGGDEQYF. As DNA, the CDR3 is TGTGCCAGCAGTTACTCGACAGGGGGCGACGAGCAGTACTTC.

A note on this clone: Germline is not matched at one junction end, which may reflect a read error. The CDR3 DNA sequence: TGCGCCAGCAGCTCCGGGACTAGCAGCACTGATACGCAGTATTTT. It yields the protein CASSSGTSSTDTQYF. The gene calls are TRBV4-1 and TRBJ2-3; 9 bases are shared with TRBD2. CDR3 length equals 15 residues. CDR1 MGHRA and CDR2 YSYEKL come from the germline V gene.

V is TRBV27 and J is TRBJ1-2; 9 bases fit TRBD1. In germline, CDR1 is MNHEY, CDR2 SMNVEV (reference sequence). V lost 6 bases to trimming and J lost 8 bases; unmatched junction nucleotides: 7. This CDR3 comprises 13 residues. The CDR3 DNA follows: TGTGCCAGCAGCCCAACAGGGGGCCGCGGCTACACCTTC. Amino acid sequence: CASSPTGGRGYTF.

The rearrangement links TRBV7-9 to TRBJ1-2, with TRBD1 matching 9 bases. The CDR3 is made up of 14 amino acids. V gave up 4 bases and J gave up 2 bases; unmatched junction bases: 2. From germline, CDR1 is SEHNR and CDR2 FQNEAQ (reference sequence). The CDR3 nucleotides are TGTGCCAGCAGCTCCACAGGGGGCAACTATGGCTACACCTTC. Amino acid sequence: CASSSTGGNYGYTF.

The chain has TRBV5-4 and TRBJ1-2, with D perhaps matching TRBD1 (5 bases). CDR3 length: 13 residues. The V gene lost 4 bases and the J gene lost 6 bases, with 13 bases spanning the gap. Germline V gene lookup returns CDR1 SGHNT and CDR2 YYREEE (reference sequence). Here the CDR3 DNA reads TGTGCCAGCAGCCTCCATCTGGGGGATGGCTACACCTTC. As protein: CASSLHLGDGYTF.

The CDR3 reads CASSTGLNTGELFF. The CDR3 DNA follows: TGTGCCAGCAGCACGGGGCTCAACACCGGGGAGCTGTTTTTT. The chain has TRBV3-1 (or the pseudogene TRBV3-2) and TRBJ2-2; D could derive from TRBD1 or TRBD2 (5 bases each). The CDR3 is 14 residues long. Germline CDR1 reads LGHDT; CDR2 reads YNNKEL (reference sequence). The germline V and J ends were trimmed by 5 bases and 2 bases, with 9 bases remaining between them.

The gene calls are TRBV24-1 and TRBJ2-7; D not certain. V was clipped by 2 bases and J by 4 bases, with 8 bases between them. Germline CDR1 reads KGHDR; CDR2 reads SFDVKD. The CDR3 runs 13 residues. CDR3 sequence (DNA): TGTGCCACCAGTGATTCGGCGATTTACGAGCAGTACTTC. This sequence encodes CATSDSAIYEQYF.

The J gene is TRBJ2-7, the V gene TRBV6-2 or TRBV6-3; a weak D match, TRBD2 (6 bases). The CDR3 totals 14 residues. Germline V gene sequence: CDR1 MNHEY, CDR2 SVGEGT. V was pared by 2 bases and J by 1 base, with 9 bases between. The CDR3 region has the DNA TGTGCCAGCAGTTACGTGGGGGGATCCTACGAGCAGTACTTC. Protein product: CASSYVGGSYEQYF.

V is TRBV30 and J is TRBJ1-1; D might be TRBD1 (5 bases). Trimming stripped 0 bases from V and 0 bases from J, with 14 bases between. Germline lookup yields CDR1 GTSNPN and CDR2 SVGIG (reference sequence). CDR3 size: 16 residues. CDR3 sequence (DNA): TGTGCCTGGAGTGTACCCCGGGGCAGCCTGAACACTGAAGCTTTCTTT. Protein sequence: CAWSVPRGSLNTEAFF.

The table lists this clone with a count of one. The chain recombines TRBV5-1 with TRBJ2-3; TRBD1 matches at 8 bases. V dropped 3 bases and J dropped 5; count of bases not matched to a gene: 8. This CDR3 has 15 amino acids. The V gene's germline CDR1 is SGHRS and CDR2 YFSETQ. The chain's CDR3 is CASSSGQGRRDTQYF. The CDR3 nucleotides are TGCGCCAGCAGCTCCGGACAGGGCCGGAGAGATACGCAGTATTTT.